Sequencing of this T cell receptor (beta chain) was carried out in a study of blood T cell repertoires in COVID-19. Germline V gene lookup returns CDR1 SGHRS and CDR2 YFSETQ. Trimming shortened V by 4 bases and J by 4 bases, and 15 bases separated the two germline ends. This CDR3 is built from 14 residues. Sequencing used immunoSEQ multiplex PCR; TCRdb keeps in-frame clones, though not all of them. The repertoire holds roughly 240,000 clones, 83% seen once, with about 4.9% in the top ten. The TCR comes from a man between 60 and 75 years old who had recovered from COVID-19. Sequenced: peripheral blood. This chain links TRBV5-1 with TRBJ2-7; possibly TRBD1 for D (6 bases). The DNA for the CDR3 is TGCGCCAGCAGCACTGGGGGCAGGGGATACGAGCAGTACTTC. Protein product: CASSTGGRGYEQYF.